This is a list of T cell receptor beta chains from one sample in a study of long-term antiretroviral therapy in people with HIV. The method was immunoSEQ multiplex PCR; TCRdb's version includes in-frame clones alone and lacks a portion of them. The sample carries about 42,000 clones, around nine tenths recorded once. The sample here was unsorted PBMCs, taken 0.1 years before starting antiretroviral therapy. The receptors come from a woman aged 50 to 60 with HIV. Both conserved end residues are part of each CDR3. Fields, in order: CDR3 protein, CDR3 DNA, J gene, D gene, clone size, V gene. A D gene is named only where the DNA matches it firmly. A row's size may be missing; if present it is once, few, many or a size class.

CDR3aa: CAWQYISGPQHF
CDR3nt: TGTGCCTGGCAGTACATCAGCGGGCCCCAGCATTTT
j_gene: TRBJ1-5
d_gene: -
abundance: -
v_gene: TRBV30

CDR3aa: CASSEASIGGGYF
CDR3nt: TGTGCCAGCAGTGAAGCGTCAATTGGGGGGGGGTATTTT
j_gene: TRBJ2-3
d_gene: TRBD2
abundance: -
v_gene: TRBV2

CDR3aa: CASSSYRELANYGYTF
CDR3nt: TGTGCCAGCAGTTCTTACAGGGAACTGGCTAACTATGGCTACACCTTC
j_gene: TRBJ1-2
d_gene: -
abundance: -
v_gene: TRBV6-5

CDR3aa: CASSLFGQGYTF
CDR3nt: TGTGCCAGCAGCTTATTCGGGCAGGGCTACACCTTC
j_gene: TRBJ1-2
d_gene: -
abundance: -
v_gene: TRBV7-2

CDR3aa: CASSEASSPRYTF
CDR3nt: TGTGCCAGCAGTGAAGCCAGCTCTCCTCGCTACACCTTC
j_gene: TRBJ1-2
d_gene: -
abundance: -
v_gene: TRBV25-1

CDR3aa: CASSATGGGDEAFF
CDR3nt: TGCGCCAGCAGCGCCACAGGGGGCGGGGATGAAGCTTTCTTT
j_gene: TRBJ1-1
d_gene: TRBD1
abundance: -
v_gene: TRBV5-1

CDR3aa: CASSLGTGETEAFF
CDR3nt: TGTGCCAGCAGCTTAGGGACAGGGGAAACTGAAGCTTTCTTT
j_gene: TRBJ1-1
d_gene: TRBD1
abundance: -
v_gene: TRBV7-8

CDR3aa: CATGPGQLLEQYF
CDR3nt: TGTGCCACCGGCCCCGGACAGCTTCTCGAGCAGTACTTC
j_gene: TRBJ2-7
d_gene: -
abundance: -
v_gene: TRBV19

CDR3aa: CASRQGLWGYTF
CDR3nt: TGTGCCAGCAGACAGGGTTTGTGGGGCTACACCTTC
j_gene: TRBJ1-2
d_gene: -
abundance: medium-sized
v_gene: TRBV25-1

CDR3aa: CASTTVGADTGELFF
CDR3nt: TGTGCCAGCACGACAGTAGGGGCGGACACCGGGGAGCTGTTTTTT
j_gene: TRBJ2-2
d_gene: -
abundance: -
v_gene: TRBV27

CDR3aa: CASSSSGEDTEAFF
CDR3nt: TGTGCCAGCAGCTCTAGCGGGGAGGACACTGAAGCTTTCTTT
j_gene: TRBJ1-1
d_gene: -
abundance: -
v_gene: TRBV7-3

CDR3aa: CASSDSIREAFF
CDR3nt: TGTGCCAGCAGTGACTCGATCAGGGAAGCTTTCTTT
j_gene: TRBJ1-1
d_gene: -
abundance: -
v_gene: TRBV6-4

CDR3aa: CASSYSGGPNYGYTF
CDR3nt: TGTGCCAGCAGTTACTCAGGGGGCCCCAACTATGGCTACACCTTC
j_gene: TRBJ1-2
d_gene: TRBD1
abundance: -
v_gene: TRBV6-6

CDR3aa: CASSVVGGEQYF
CDR3nt: TGTGCCAGCAGCGTAGTAGGGGGCGAGCAGTACTTC
j_gene: TRBJ2-7
d_gene: -
abundance: -
v_gene: TRBV9

CDR3aa: CSVEDTVGGSAFF
CDR3nt: TGCAGCGTTGAAGACACAGTTGGTGGGTCCGCTTTCTTT
j_gene: TRBJ1-1
d_gene: -
abundance: -
v_gene: TRBV29-1

CDR3aa: CASGPQGIDSPLHF
CDR3nt: TGTGCTAGTGGTCCCCAGGGGATTGATTCACCCCTCCACTTT
j_gene: TRBJ1-6
d_gene: -
abundance: -
v_gene: TRBV12-5

CDR3aa: CASSLEGRVYEQYF
CDR3nt: TGCGCCAGCAGCTTGGAGGGCAGGGTCTACGAGCAGTACTTC
j_gene: TRBJ2-7
d_gene: -
abundance: -
v_gene: TRBV5-1

CDR3aa: CASSPQGAKDEQYF
CDR3nt: TGCGCCAGCAGCCCCCAGGGGGCTAAAGACGAGCAGTACTTC
j_gene: TRBJ2-7
d_gene: TRBD1
abundance: -
v_gene: TRBV5-1

CDR3aa: CASSVAGSMGVEAFF
CDR3nt: TGTGCCAGCAGCGTAGCCGGGAGTATGGGGGTTGAAGCTTTCTTT
j_gene: TRBJ1-1
d_gene: -
abundance: -
v_gene: TRBV9

CDR3aa: CASSLGDRGFDEQYF
CDR3nt: TGCGCCAGCAGCTTGGGGGACAGGGGTTTCGACGAGCAGTACTTC
j_gene: TRBJ2-7
d_gene: TRBD1
abundance: -
v_gene: TRBV5-1

CDR3aa: CASSPRGGRGVEDTQYF
CDR3nt: TGCGCCAGCAGCCCAAGGGGCGGGCGGGGGGTTGAAGATACGCAGTATTTT
j_gene: TRBJ2-3
d_gene: TRBD2
abundance: -
v_gene: TRBV4-3

CDR3aa: CASSQGGQGRVYGYTF
CDR3nt: TGTGCCAGCAGCCAAGGGGGACAGGGGAGAGTCTATGGCTACACCTTC
j_gene: TRBJ1-2
d_gene: TRBD1
abundance: -
v_gene: TRBV14